These T cell receptor beta chains were read from a single sample in a study of cytomegalovirus exposure and HLA in healthy donors. Method: immunoSEQ multiplex PCR; TCRdb's copy keeps in-frame clones and lacks some. In the table there are about 88,000 clones, 70% to 85% of which are singletons. Material for sequencing was PBMCs. The receptors were gathered from a man aged 30 to 39 in good health and CMV-seronegative. CDR3s include the opening cysteine and the closing phenylalanine or tryptophan. The D gene is left open where the match is weak. A clone size is listed for some rows: how often the clone was seen (once, few, many), or a class if it is expanded.

d_call,v_call,clone_size,j_call,cdr3_aa,cdr3_nt
TRBD1,TRBV5-1,NA,TRBJ1-2,CASSSAPDRVDGYTF,TGCGCCAGCAGCTCCGCCCCCGACAGGGTTGATGGCTACACCTTC
TRBD2,TRBV19,NA,TRBJ2-7,CASSIVASGASSYEQYF,TGTGCCAGTAGTATAGTAGCTAGCGGGGCATCTTCCTACGAGCAGTACTTC
NA,TRBV19,NA,TRBJ2-7,CASSIGVLAYEQYF,TGTGCCAGTAGTATAGGAGTTCTGGCCTACGAGCAGTACTTC
NA,TRBV7-9,few,TRBJ1-5,CASSLGSGAYSNQPQHF,TGTGCCAGCAGCTTAGGGTCAGGGGCATATAGCAATCAGCCCCAGCATTTT
NA,TRBV11-3,few,TRBJ1-4,CASSSAGGYEKLFF,TGTGCCAGCAGCTCAGCGGGGGGTTACGAAAAACTGTTTTTT
NA,TRBV5-1,NA,TRBJ2-2,CASRENTGELFF,TGCGCCAGTCGGGAGAACACCGGGGAGCTGTTTTTT
TRBD1,TRBV6-1,NA,TRBJ1-1,CASRGTALGVAFF,TGTGCCAGCAGAGGGACAGCCCTAGGCGTAGCTTTCTTT
NA,TRBV28,few,TRBJ1-1,CASRLFSGEGEAFF,TGTGCCAGCAGGCTATTCTCAGGGGAGGGGGAAGCTTTCTTT
NA,TRBV18,NA,TRBJ1-5,CASSPSGAGDQPQHF,TGTGCCAGCTCACCAAGTGGGGCAGGGGATCAGCCCCAGCATTTT
NA,TRBV7-2,few,TRBJ1-2,CASSLKYQNGYTF,TGTGCCAGCAGCTTAAAGTACCAGAATGGCTACACCTTC
TRBD2,TRBV5-1,few,TRBJ2-2,CASSRGLAGTKKNTGELFF,TGCGCCAGCAGCCGGGGACTAGCGGGGACCAAAAAGAACACCGGGGAGCTGTTTTTT
TRBD1,TRBV29-1,NA,TRBJ1-5,CSVVDGERGRAQHF,TGCAGCGTCGTCGACGGAGAGAGGGGGCGAGCCCAGCATTTT
NA,TRBV5-1,NA,TRBJ1-1,CASSYGPGGTEAFF,TGCGCCAGCAGCTACGGACCTGGGGGGACTGAAGCTTTCTTT
NA,TRBV5-4,NA,TRBJ1-3,CASSSDRQHFSGNTIYF,TGTGCCAGCAGTTCCGACAGACAGCATTTCTCTGGAAACACCATATATTTT
TRBD1,TRBV5-4,NA,TRBJ1-1,CASEPGQGARYTEAFF,TGTGCCAGCGAACCGGGACAGGGGGCCAGGTACACTGAAGCTTTCTTT
TRBD1,TRBV18,NA,TRBJ1-1,CASSPGQGYMNTEAFF,TGTGCCAGCTCACCGGGACAGGGGTACATGAACACTGAAGCTTTCTTT
NA,TRBV28,NA,TRBJ1-5,CASSLIAGLAQTGNQPQHF,TGTGCCAGCAGCCTAATCGCCGGACTCGCTCAAACAGGCAATCAGCCCCAGCATTTT
NA,TRBV7-5,once,TRBJ1-6,CVRSLASDKTHRVANNSPLHF,TGTGTCAGAAGCTTAGCTTCCGATAAGACTCACAGGGTTGCAAATAATTCACCCCTCCACTTT
NA,TRBV4-1,once,TRBJ2-2,CASSPTENTGELFF,TGCGCCAGCAGCCCAACAGAGAACACCGGGGAGCTGTTTTTT
NA,TRBV5-1,NA,TRBJ1-5,CASSLGPESNQPQHF,TGCGCCAGCAGCTTGGGTCCTGAGAGCAATCAGCCCCAGCATTTT
NA,TRBV4-1,NA,TRBJ1-1,CASSQEARLNTEAFF,TGCGCCAGCAGCCAAGAGGCCAGGCTGAACACTGAAGCTTTCTTT
TRBD1,TRBV6-5,NA,TRBJ2-7,CASSRTGFYEQYF,TGTGCCAGCAGTCGGACAGGGTTCTACGAGCAGTACTTC
NA,TRBV30,once,TRBJ2-1,CAWSGRGNREQFF,TGTGCCTGGAGTGGCCGGGGGAACCGTGAGCAGTTCTTC
TRBD1,TRBV27,NA,TRBJ1-1,CASSDRVGDTEAFF,TGTGCCAGCAGTGACAGGGTCGGGGACACTGAAGCTTTCTTT
TRBD1,TRBV7-9,NA,TRBJ1-1,CASSLNGQGNTEAFF,TGTGCCAGCAGCTTAAACGGACAGGGGAACACTGAAGCTTTCTTT
TRBD1,TRBV27,few,TRBJ2-2,CASSLTGEGQVGTGELFF,TGTGCCAGCAGTTTAACCGGAGAGGGACAGGTCGGAACCGGGGAGCTGTTTTTT
TRBD2,TRBV7-9,NA,TRBJ2-2,CASSLGGPDTGELFF,TGTGCCAGCAGCTTGGGAGGGCCGGACACCGGGGAGCTGTTTTTT
NA,TRBV5-1,NA,TRBJ1-4,CASSFGLLKGRSEKLFF,TGCGCCAGCAGCTTTGGACTCCTGAAAGGACGGAGTGAAAAACTGTTTTTT
NA,TRBV10-3,NA,TRBJ1-2,CAISASEGRRNYGYTF,TGTGCCATCAGTGCATCGGAGGGGCGACGGAACTATGGCTACACCTTC
TRBD1,TRBV30,NA,TRBJ1-1,CAWSVPGGKAFF,TGTGCCTGGAGTGTACCAGGGGGCAAAGCTTTCTTT
NA,TRBV6-4,NA,TRBJ1-2,CASSDSGGRYGYTF,TGTGCCAGCAGTGACTCAGGGGGTCGGTATGGCTACACCTTC
NA,TRBV7-2,NA,TRBJ1-5,CASSLWGDGNQPQHF,TGTGCCAGCAGCTTATGGGGGGACGGCAATCAGCCCCAGCATTTT
NA,TRBV1,NA,TRBJ1-5,CTSSRPDRGSQLTSNQPQHF,TGCACCAGCAGCCGACCGGACAGGGGGTCCCAATTGACAAGCAATCAGCCCCAGCATTTT
TRBD1,TRBV30,NA,TRBJ2-4,CAWSATGTGGNIQYF,TGTGCCTGGAGTGCGACCGGGACAGGGGGAAACATTCAGTACTTC
TRBD1,TRBV5-6,NA,TRBJ1-5,CASRSGQGHNQPQHF,TGTGCCAGCAGGTCGGGACAGGGCCACAATCAGCCCCAGCATTTT
TRBD2,TRBV29-1,NA,TRBJ2-1,CSVRSSGGAYEQFF,TGCAGCGTCCGAAGTAGCGGGGGGGCCTATGAGCAGTTCTTC
TRBD2,TRBV5-1,NA,TRBJ2-3,CASSQMGGLALRRTDTQYF,TGCGCCAGCAGCCAAATGGGAGGGTTGGCCTTGAGGCGCACAGATACGCAGTATTTT
TRBD2,TRBV9,NA,TRBJ2-5,CASSDSGGAVETQYF,TGTGCCAGCAGCGATAGCGGGGGGGCTGTAGAGACCCAGTACTTC
TRBD1,TRBV7-2,few,TRBJ1-2,CASSSFSPAGTGRIYGYTF,TGTGCCAGCAGCTCCTTTTCCCCAGCCGGGACAGGGCGTATCTATGGCTACACCTTC
TRBD1,TRBV7-8,NA,TRBJ1-3,CASSLGTGGSGNTIYF,TGTGCCAGCAGCTTAGGAACAGGGGGCTCTGGAAACACCATATATTTT